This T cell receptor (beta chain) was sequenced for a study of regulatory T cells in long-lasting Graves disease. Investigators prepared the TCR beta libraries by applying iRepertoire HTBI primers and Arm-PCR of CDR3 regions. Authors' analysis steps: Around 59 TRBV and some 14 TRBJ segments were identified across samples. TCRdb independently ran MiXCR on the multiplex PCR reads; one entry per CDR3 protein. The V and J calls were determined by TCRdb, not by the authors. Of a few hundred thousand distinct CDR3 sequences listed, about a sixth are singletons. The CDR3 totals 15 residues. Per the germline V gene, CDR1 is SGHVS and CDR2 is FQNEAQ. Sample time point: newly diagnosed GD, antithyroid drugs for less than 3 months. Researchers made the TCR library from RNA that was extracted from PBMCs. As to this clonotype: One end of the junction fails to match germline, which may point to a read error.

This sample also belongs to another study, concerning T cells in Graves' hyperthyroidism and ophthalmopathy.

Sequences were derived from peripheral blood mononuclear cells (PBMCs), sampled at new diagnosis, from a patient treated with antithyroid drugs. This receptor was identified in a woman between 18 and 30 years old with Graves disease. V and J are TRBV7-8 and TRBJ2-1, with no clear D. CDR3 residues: CASSLVFSSYNEQFF. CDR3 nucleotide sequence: TGTGCCAGCAGTTTAGTATTTAGCTCCTACAATGAGCAGTTCTTC.